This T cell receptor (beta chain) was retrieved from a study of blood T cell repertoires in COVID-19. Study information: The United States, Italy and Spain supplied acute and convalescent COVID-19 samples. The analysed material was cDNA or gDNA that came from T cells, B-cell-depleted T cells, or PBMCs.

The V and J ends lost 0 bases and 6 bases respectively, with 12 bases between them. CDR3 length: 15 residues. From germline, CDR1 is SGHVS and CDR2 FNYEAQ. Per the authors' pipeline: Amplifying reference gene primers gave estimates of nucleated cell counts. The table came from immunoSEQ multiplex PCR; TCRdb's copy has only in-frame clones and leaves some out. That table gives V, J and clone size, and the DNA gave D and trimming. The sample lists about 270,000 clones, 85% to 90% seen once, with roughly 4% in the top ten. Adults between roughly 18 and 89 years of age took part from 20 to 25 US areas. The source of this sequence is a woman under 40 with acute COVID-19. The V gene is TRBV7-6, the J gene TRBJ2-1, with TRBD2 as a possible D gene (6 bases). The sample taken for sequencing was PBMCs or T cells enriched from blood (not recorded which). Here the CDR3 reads CASSLAGTGLNEQFF. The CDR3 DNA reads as TGTGCCAGCAGCTTAGCCGGGACTGGACTCAATGAGCAGTTCTTC. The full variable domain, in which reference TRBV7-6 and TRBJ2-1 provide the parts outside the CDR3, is GAGVSQSPRYKVTKRGQDVALRCDPISGHVSLYWYRQALGQGPEFLTYFNYEAQQDKSGLPNDRFSAERPEGSISTLTIQRTEQRDSAMYRCASSLAGTGLNEQFFGPGTRLTVL.